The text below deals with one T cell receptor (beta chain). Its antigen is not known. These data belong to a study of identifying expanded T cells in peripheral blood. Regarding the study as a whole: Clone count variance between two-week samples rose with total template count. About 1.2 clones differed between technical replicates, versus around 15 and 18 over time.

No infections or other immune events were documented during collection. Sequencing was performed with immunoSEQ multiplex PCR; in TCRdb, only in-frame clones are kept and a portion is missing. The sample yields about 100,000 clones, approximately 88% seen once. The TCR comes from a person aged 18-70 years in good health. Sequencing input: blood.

The CDR3 sequence is CASSLQGVAYEQYF. The CDR3 bases are TGTGCCAGCAGCTTACAGGGGGTAGCCTACGAGCAGTACTTC. V usage is TRBV5-6 and J usage is TRBJ2-7; 8 bases align to TRBD1. Trimming cost V 2 bases and J 2 bases; bases outside gene matches: 3. CDR3 length: 14 residues. Germline V lookup: CDR1 SGHDT, CDR2 YYEEEE.